This TCR beta chain was sequenced for a study of cytomegalovirus exposure and HLA in healthy donors. V gave up 2 bases and J gave up 7 bases; unmatched junction bases: 5. CDR1 KGHSH and CDR2 LQKENI come from the germline V gene. CDR3 length equals 15 residues. Study-level points and caveats: There were several of the most significant clusters that appeared linked to common viral pathogens in a later analysis.

As to this clone: Its antigen is as yet unknown.

It was with 60 Vbeta and 13 Jbeta primers that the PCR ran. In the original analysis: The count from a later analysis was some 81 million unique TCR beta chains, some 12 million of them shared. Here immunoSEQ multiplex PCR was the method, and the copy in TCRdb shows in-frame clones only, minus some. V and J calls plus clone size are reproduced from that table; the DNA served to infer D and trimming. The table records some 190,000 clones, around 80% of them present only once. V gene TRBV18 combines with J gene TRBJ1-5, with 10 bases matching TRBD1. The sequence was obtained from a woman aged 40 to 50 in good health and CMV-seronegative. The specimen was PBMCs. The CDR3 loop is CASSPGTGDAQPQHF. CDR3 DNA: TGTGCCAGCTCACCAGGGACAGGGGACGCCCAGCCCCAGCATTTT.